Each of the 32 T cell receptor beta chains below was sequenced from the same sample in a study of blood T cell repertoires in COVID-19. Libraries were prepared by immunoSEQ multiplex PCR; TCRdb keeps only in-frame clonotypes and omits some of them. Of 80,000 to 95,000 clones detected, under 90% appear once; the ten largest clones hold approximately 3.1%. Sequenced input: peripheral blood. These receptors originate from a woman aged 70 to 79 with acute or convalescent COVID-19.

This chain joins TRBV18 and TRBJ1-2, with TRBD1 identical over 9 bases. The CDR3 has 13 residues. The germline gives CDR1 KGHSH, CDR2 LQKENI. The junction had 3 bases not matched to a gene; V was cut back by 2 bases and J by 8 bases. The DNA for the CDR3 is TGTGCCAGCTCACCAGGGACAGGGTCAGGCTACACCTTC. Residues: CASSPGTGSGYTF.

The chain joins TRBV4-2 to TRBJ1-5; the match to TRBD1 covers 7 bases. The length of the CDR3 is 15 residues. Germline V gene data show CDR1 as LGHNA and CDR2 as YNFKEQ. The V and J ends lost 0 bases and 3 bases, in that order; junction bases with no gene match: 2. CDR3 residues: CASSQDKGANQPQHF. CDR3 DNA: TGTGCCAGCAGCCAAGATAAGGGGGCCAATCAGCCCCAGCATTTT.

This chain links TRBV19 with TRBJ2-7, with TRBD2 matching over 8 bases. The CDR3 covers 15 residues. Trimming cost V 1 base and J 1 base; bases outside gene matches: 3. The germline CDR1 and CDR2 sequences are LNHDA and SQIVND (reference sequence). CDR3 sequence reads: CASSIGLATSYEQYF. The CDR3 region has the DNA TGTGCCAGTAGTATAGGACTAGCGACATCCTACGAGCAGTACTTC.

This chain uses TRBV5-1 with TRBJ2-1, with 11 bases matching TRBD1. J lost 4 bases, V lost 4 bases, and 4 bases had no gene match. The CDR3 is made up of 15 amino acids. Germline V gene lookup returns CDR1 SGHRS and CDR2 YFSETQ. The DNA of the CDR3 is TGCGCCAGCAGCCCAGGACAGGGGGCGTACAATGAGCAGTTCTTC. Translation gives CASSPGQGAYNEQFF.

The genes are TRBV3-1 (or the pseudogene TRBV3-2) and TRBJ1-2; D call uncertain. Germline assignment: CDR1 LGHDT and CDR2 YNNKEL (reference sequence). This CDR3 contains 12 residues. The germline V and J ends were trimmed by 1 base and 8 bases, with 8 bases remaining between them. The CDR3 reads CASSQAGGGYTF. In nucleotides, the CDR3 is TGTGCCAGCAGCCAAGCGGGAGGGGGCTACACCTTC.

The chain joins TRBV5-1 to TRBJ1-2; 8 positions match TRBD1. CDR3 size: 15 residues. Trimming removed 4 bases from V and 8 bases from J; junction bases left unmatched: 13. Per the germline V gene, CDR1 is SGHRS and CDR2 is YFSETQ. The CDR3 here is CASSNGQGLIEGYTF. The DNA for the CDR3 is TGCGCCAGCAGCAACGGACAGGGCCTAATAGAGGGCTACACCTTC.

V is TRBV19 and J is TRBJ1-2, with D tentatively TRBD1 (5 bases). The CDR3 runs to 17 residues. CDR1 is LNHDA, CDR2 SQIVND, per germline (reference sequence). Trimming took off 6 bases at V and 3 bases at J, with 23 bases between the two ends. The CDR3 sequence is CASRPLPSGEGDYGYTF. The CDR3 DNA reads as TGTGCCAGTAGACCCTTACCCTCGGGGGAAGGCGACTATGGCTACACCTTC.

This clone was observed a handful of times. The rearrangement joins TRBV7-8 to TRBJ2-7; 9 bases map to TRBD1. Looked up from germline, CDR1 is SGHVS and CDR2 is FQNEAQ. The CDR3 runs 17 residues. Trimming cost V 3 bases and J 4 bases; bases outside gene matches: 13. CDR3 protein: CASSFWDRERGGYEQYV. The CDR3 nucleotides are TGTGCCAGCAGCTTTTGGGACAGGGAGCGAGGGGGATACGAGCAGTACGTC.

The CDR3 sequence: CASSPGNTEAFF. CDR3 in DNA: TGTGCCAGCTCCCCGGGTAACACTGAAGCTTTCTTT. This chain joins TRBV5-4 and TRBJ1-1, with D unclear. V was clipped by 7 bases and J by 2 bases, with 9 bases between them. This CDR3 spans 12 amino acids. CDR1 and CDR2 (germline): SGHNT, YYREEE (reference sequence).

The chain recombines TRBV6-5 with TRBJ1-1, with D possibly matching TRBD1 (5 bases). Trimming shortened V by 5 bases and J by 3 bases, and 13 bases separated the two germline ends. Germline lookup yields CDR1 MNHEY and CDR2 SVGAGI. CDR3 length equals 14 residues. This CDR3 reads CASSRWTGDTEAFF. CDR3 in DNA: TGTGCCAGCAGTCGGTGGACGGGGGACACTGAAGCTTTCTTT.

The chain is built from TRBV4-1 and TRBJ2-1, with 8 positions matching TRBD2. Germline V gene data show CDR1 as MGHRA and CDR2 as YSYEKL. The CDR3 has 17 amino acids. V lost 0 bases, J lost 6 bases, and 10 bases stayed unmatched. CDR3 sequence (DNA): TGCGCCAGCAGCCAAGATCCTCGCGGGGGGCCTGGCAATGAGCAGTTCTTC. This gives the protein CASSQDPRGGPGNEQFF.

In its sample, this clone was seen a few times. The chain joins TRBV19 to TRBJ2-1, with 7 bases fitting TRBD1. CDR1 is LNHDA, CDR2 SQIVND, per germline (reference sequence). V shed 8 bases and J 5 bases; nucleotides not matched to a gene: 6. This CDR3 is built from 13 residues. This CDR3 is CASGTARDNEQFF. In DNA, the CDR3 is TGTGCCAGTGGGACAGCCCGAGACAATGAGCAGTTCTTC.

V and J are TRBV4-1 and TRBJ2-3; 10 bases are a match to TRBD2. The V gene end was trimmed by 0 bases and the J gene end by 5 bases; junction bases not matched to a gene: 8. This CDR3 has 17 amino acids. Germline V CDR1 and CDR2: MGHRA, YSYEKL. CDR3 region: CASSQDQREGRKDTQYF. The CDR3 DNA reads TGCGCCAGCAGCCAAGACCAGCGGGAGGGCCGTAAAGATACGCAGTATTTT.

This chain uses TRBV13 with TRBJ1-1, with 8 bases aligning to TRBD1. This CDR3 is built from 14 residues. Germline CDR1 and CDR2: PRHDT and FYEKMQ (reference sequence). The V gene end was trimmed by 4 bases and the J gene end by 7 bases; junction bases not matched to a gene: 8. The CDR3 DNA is TGTGCCAGCAGCTCTCGGGACAGGACCCTTGAAGCTTTCTTT. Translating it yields CASSSRDRTLEAFF.

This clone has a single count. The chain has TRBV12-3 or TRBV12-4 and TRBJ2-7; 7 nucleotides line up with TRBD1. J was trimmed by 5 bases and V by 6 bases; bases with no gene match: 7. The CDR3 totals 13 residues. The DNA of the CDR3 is TGTGCCAGCAGGCCGACAGGGAAAGACGAGCAGTACTTC. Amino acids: CASRPTGKDEQYF.

The CDR3 DNA follows: TGTGCCAGCAGTGATGCGATCCGTAATCAGCCCCAGCATTTT. It translates to CASSDAIRNQPQHF. V usage is TRBV6-1 and J usage is TRBJ1-5; D is unclear. The germline V gene has CDR1 MNHNS and CDR2 SASEGT. The CDR3 is made up of 14 amino acids. V lost 3 bases and J lost 4, with 10 bases in between.

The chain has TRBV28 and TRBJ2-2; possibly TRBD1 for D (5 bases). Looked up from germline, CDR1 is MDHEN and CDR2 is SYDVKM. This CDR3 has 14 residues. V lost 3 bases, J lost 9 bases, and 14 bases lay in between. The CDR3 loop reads CASSFVAQGWELFF. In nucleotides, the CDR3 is TGTGCCAGCAGTTTTGTGGCCCAGGGATGGGAGCTGTTTTTT.

The CDR3: CASSSHRDTGELFF. In DNA form, the CDR3 reads TGTGCCAGCAGCTCACACAGGGACACCGGGGAGCTGTTTTTT. This chain connects TRBV11-3 to TRBJ2-2; TRBD1 might be the D (6 bases). The CDR3 is 14 amino acids. Per germline, CDR1 SGHNT and CDR2 YENEEA. Trimming took off 4 bases at V and 3 bases at J, with 9 bases between the two ends.

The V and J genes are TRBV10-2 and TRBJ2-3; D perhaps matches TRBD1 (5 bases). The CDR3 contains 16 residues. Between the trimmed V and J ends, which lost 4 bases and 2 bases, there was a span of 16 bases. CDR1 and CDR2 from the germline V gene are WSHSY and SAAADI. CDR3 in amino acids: CASSAIGVATTDTQYF. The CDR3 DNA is TGCGCCAGCAGTGCGATAGGGGTTGCAACCACAGATACGCAGTATTTT.

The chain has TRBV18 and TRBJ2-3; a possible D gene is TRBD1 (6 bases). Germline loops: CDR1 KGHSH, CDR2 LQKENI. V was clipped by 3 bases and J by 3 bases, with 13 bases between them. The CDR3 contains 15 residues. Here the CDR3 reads CASSPLQGRTDTQYF. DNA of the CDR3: TGTGCCAGCTCACCTCTGCAGGGGCGTACAGATACGCAGTATTTT.

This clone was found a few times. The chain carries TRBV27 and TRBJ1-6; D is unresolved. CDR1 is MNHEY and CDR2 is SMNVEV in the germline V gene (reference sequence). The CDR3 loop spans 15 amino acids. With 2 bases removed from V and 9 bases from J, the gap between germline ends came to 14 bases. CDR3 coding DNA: TGTGCCAGCAGTTTAGATGGTGCGGGTAGTTCACCCCTCCACTTT. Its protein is CASSLDGAGSSPLHF.

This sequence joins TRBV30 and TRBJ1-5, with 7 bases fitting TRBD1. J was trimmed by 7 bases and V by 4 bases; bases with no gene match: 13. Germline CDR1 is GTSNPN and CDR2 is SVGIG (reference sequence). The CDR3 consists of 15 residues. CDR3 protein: CAWKPGTALGQPQHF. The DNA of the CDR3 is TGTGCCTGGAAACCCGGGACAGCTCTGGGACAGCCCCAGCATTTT.

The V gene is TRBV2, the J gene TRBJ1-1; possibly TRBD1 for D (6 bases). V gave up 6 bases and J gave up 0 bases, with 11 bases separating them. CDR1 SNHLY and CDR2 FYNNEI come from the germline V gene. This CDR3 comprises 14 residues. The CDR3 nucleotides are TGTGCCAGCAGCGGACAGATAATGAACACTGAAGCTTTCTTT. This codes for CASSGQIMNTEAFF.

CDR3 DNA sequence: TGTGCCAGCAGTTCACGGACAGGGGTTATGAACACTGAAGCTTTCTTT. Its protein product is CASSSRTGVMNTEAFF. The gene calls are TRBV28 and TRBJ1-1; 9 bases are a match to TRBD1. The CDR3 extends over 16 amino acids. The V segment lost 4 bases and the J segment 0 bases; nucleotides outside the gene matches: 6. The germline CDR1 and CDR2 sequences are MDHEN and SYDVKM.

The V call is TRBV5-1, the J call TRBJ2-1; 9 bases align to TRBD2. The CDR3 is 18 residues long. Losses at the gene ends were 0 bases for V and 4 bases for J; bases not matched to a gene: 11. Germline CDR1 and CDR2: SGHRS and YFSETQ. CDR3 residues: CASSLALVAGGPYNEQFF. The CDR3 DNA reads TGCGCCAGCAGCTTGGCCTTAGTTGCGGGAGGGCCATACAATGAGCAGTTCTTC. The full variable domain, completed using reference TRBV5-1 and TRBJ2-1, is KAGVTQTPRYLIKTRGQQVTLSCSPISGHRSVSWYQQTPGQGLQFLFEYFSETQRNKGNFPGRFSGRQFSNSRSEMNVSTLELGDSALYLCASSLALVAGGPYNEQFFGPGTRLTVL.

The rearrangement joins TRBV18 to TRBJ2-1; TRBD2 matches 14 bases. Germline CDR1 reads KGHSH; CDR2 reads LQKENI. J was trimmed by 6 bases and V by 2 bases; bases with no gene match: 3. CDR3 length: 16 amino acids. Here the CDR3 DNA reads TGTGCCAGCTCACCAGTGACTAGCGGGGGGGCCAATGAGCAGTTCTTC. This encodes CASSPVTSGGANEQFF.

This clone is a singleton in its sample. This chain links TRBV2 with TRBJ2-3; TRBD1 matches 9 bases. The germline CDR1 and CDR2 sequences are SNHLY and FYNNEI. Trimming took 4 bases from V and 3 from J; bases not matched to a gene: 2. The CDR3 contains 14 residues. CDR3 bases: TGTGCCAGCAGTGTAGGGACAGGGACAGATACGCAGTATTTT. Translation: CASSVGTGTDTQYF.

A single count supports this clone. The CDR3 coding sequence is TGTGCCTGGGCCCCCCGGAACAGGGATTCACCCCTCCACTTT. It translates to CAWAPRNRDSPLHF. The chain is built from TRBV30 and TRBJ1-6; weak D call: TRBD1 (6 bases). Germline V gene data show CDR1 as GTSNPN and CDR2 as SVGIG (reference sequence). This CDR3 has 14 amino acids. The V and J ends lost 5 bases and 8 bases respectively, with 16 bases between them.

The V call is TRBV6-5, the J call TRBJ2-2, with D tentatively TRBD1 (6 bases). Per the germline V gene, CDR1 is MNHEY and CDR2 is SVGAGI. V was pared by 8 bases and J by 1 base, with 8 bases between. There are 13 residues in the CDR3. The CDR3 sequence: CASRDMNTGELFF. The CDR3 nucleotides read TGTGCCAGCCGGGACATGAACACCGGGGAGCTGTTTTTT.

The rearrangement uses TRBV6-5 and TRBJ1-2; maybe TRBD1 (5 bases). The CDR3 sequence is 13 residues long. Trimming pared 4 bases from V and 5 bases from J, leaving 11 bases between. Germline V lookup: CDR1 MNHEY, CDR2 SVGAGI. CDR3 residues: CASSFQGGYGYTF. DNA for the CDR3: TGTGCCAGCAGTTTTCAGGGAGGGTATGGCTACACCTTC.

CDR3 amino acids: CASSQDWWGNGGEQYF. CDR3 nucleotide sequence: TGTGCCAGCAGCCAAGATTGGTGGGGGAACGGGGGAGAGCAGTACTTC. The V and J genes are TRBV14 and TRBJ2-7; a weak D match, TRBD2 (6 bases). The CDR3 spans 16 residues. Trimming removed 0 bases from V and 7 bases from J, with 19 bases in between. Germline loops: CDR1 SGHDN, CDR2 FVKESK. Together with reference TRBV14 and TRBJ2-7, the CDR3 gives the full variable domain: EAGVTQFPSHSVIEKGQTVTLRCDPISGHDNLYWYRRVMGKEIKFLLHFVKESKQDESGMPNNRFLAERTGGTYSTLKVQPAELEDSGVYFCASSQDWWGNGGEQYFGPGTRLTVT.

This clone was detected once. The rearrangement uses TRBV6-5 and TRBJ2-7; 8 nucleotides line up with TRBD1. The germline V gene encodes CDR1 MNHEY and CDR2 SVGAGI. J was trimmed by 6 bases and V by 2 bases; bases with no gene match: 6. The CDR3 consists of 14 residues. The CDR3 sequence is CASSYGQGASEQYV. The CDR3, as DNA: TGTGCCAGCAGTTACGGGCAGGGGGCGTCCGAGCAGTACGTC.